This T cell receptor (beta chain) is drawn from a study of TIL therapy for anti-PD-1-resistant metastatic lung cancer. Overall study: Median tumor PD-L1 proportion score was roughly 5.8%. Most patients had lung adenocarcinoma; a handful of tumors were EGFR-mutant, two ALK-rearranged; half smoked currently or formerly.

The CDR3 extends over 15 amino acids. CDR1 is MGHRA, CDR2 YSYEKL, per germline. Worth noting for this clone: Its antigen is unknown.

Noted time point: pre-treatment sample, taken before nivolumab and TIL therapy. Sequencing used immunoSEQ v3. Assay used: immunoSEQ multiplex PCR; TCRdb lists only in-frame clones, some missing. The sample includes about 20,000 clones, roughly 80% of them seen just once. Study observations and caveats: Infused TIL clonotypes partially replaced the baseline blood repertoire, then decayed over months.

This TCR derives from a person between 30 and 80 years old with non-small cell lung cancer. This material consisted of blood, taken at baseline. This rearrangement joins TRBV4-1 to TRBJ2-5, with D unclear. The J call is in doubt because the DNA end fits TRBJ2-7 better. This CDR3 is CASSQDGEHTYEQYF. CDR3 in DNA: TGCGCCAGCAGCCAAGATGGTGAACACACCTACGAGCAGTACTTC.